This paragraph reports one T cell receptor (beta chain). The observed sequence ends 3 residues before the CDR3 terminus, with the missing tail filled in from the germline J gene. The germline CDR1 and CDR2 sequences are KGHSH and LQKENI. The V segment lost 6 bases and the J segment 3 bases; nucleotides outside the gene matches: 11. This CDR3 spans 16 amino acids. The sample belongs to a study of Tregs in tolerant kidney transplant recipients. Study background: The nonmyeloablative bone marrow transplants came from related graft donors, with transient mixed chimerism.

Thawed PBMCs were FACS-sorted into unstimulated CD4+CD25+CD127- regulatory T cells, CD4+CD25- non-regulatory cells, CD4 and CD8 cells. The repertoire was sequenced with immunoSEQ multiplex PCR; TCRdb's copy has only in-frame clones and lacks some. In all, the sample yields approximately 31,000 clones. The chain links TRBV18 to TRBJ2-3, with TRBD2 identical over 8 bases. Sequencing was performed on CD8+ T cells from blood, taken before the transplant. This TCR derives from a human donor who received a combined kidney and bone marrow transplant. The sequenced CDR3 bases are TGTGCCAGCTCCGGAACCTCACTAGCGGAGACAGATACG. Protein sequence: CASSGTSLAETDT. The entire CDR3 protein is CASSGTSLAETDTQYF. Using reference TRBV18 and TRBJ2-3 for the parts outside the CDR3, the full variable domain is NAGVMQNPRHLVRRRGQEARLRCSPMKGHSHVYWYRQLPEEGLKFMVYLQKENIIDESGMPKERFSAEFPKEGPSILRIQQVVRGDSAAYFCASSGTSLAETDTQYFGPGTRLTVL.